These T cell receptor beta chains were read from a single sample in a study of T cell responses to AZD1222 COVID-19 vaccine. The assay was immunoSEQ multiplex PCR, and TCRdb's table has in-frame clones only and misses some. The sample has some 150,000 clones; 75% to 95% are singletons. The sample was peripheral blood, taken on day 0 of MenACWY control vaccination. These receptors all stem from an adult in good health. Each CDR3 is given with its conserved first and last residue. The D gene is left open where the match is weak. Clone size is not always given. Where it is, it says once, few, many or a class for expanded clones.

>TRBV28|TRBD2|NA|TRBJ2-7
TGTGCCAGCAGTTCAGCGGGAGGCTACGAGCAGTACTTC
CASSSAGGYEQYF
>TRBV4-2|TRBD1|few|TRBJ1-2
TGTGCCAGCAGCCAAGTGGGACAGGATAACTATGGCTACACCTTC
CASSQVGQDNYGYTF
>TRBV5-1|NA|NA|TRBJ2-1
TGCGCCAGCAGCTTGATACAGGGTTTTGGTGAGCAGTTCTTC
CASSLIQGFGEQFF
>TRBV6-6|TRBD1|NA|TRBJ2-3
TGTGCCAGCAGCCGGGACAGCTTCACAGATACGCAGTATTTT
CASSRDSFTDTQYF
>TRBV5-8|NA|NA|TRBJ2-3
TGTGCCAGCAGCTTGGAATCAAGGTCGGGCATGTATTTT
CASSLESRSGMYF
>TRBV3-1/TRBV3-2|NA|NA|TRBJ1-2
TGTGCCAGCAGCCAACGGGGGGGGACCTCTAACTATGGCTACACCTTC
CASSQRGGTSNYGYTF
>TRBV6-5|NA|NA|TRBJ1-1
TGTGCCAGCATAAAGGGGACTGAAGCTTTCTTT
CASIKGTEAFF
>TRBV11-2|NA|NA|TRBJ1-5
TGTGCCAGCAGCTTAGGCAGGGGCACTCAGCCCCAGCATTTT
CASSLGRGTQPQHF
>TRBV28|TRBD1|NA|TRBJ2-2
TGTGCCAGCAGTGAAGGACAGGGGAGCGGGGAGCTGTTTTTT
CASSEGQGSGELFF
>TRBV9|NA|NA|TRBJ2-1
TGTGCCAGCAGCGCGGACTCCTACGACAATGAGCAGTTCTTC
CASSADSYDNEQFF
>TRBV5-8|TRBD1|NA|TRBJ1-2
TGTGCCAGCAGCTTAACAGGGGCTAATGCTAACTATGGCTACACCTTC
CASSLTGANANYGYTF
>TRBV5-1|TRBD1|NA|TRBJ1-2
TGCGCCAGCAGCTGGACAGGGGGCGATGGCTACACCTTC
CASSWTGGDGYTF
>TRBV5-4|NA|NA|TRBJ2-5
TGTGCCAGCAGCTTGGGGGGGAGATCTAAAGAGACCCAGTACTTC
CASSLGGRSKETQYF
>TRBV11-2|TRBD1|NA|TRBJ2-7
TGTGCCAGCAGCGCCGGGACAGGGGGCTCCTACGAGCAGTACTTC
CASSAGTGGSYEQYF
>TRBV5-6|NA|NA|TRBJ1-2
TGTGCCAGCAGCGGGGGAGGCAGGAGGAATGGCTACACCTTC
CASSGGGRRNGYTF
>TRBV6-4|TRBD1|NA|TRBJ1-2
TGTGCCAGCAGTCCCGGGACAGGCGCCTATGGCTACACCTTC
CASSPGTGAYGYTF
>TRBV30|TRBD1|once|TRBJ1-2
TGTGCCTGGAGTGTAGGACAGGGGGTTGACTATGGCTACACCTTC
CAWSVGQGVDYGYTF
>TRBV18|TRBD1|NA|TRBJ1-5
TGTGCCAGCTCACCACCGTTGGGAGGGGGCGCTCAGCCCCAGCATTTT
CASSPPLGGGAQPQHF
>TRBV28|TRBD1|NA|TRBJ2-2
TGTGCCAGCACCGCAGGGGGCACCGGGGAGCTGTTTTTT
CASTAGGTGELFF
>TRBV13|NA|NA|TRBJ1-3
TGTGCCAGCAGCTTAGAAAACACCATATATTTT
CASSLENTIYF
>TRBV5-6|NA|few|TRBJ2-2
TGTGCCAGCAGCTTACCGGGTGTGAACACCGGGGAGCTGTTTTTT
CASSLPGVNTGELFF
>TRBV18|NA|few|TRBJ1-4
TGTGCCAGCGGGGGGCCTAATGAAAAACTGTTTTTT
CASGGPNEKLFF
>TRBV6-5|NA|NA|TRBJ1-5
TGTGCCAGTTTAGGGGGTTCGAATCAGCCCCAGCATTTT
CASLGGSNQPQHF
>TRBV12-3/TRBV12-4|NA|NA|TRBJ1-1
TGTGCCAGCAGTATAATGGAGGTCACTGAAGCTTTCTTT
CASSIMEVTEAFF
>TRBV7-2|NA|NA|TRBJ1-4
TGTGCCAGCAGCTTAGAGGGGCTCTCTGAAAAACTGTTTTTT
CASSLEGLSEKLFF
>TRBV7-2|NA|NA|TRBJ1-2
TGTGCCAGCAGCTTAGCCACAGCATCAGGATATGGCTACACCTTC
CASSLATASGYGYTF
>TRBV7-8|NA|NA|TRBJ1-2
TGTGCCAGCAGCTTATCGAACTATGGCTACACCTTC
CASSLSNYGYTF
>TRBV4-1|NA|once|TRBJ1-5
TGCGCCAGCAGCCAAGTGGGGGACATTTATAGCAATCAGCCCCAGCATTTT
CASSQVGDIYSNQPQHF
>TRBV12-3/TRBV12-4|NA|NA|TRBJ1-3
TGTGCCAGCAGTCTAAGGAACACCATATATTTT
CASSLRNTIYF
>TRBV28|NA|NA|TRBJ2-3
TGTGCCAGCACCAAGGGGGGACTCACGGCGGATACGCAGTATTTT
CASTKGGLTADTQYF
>TRBV2|NA|once|TRBJ2-1
TGTGCCAGCCCTCTGCGGGACGGTGACAATGAGCAGTTCTTC
CASPLRDGDNEQFF
>TRBV5-1|NA|NA|TRBJ1-2
TGCGCCAGCAGCCCCGATCGGGCGGTCTATGGCTACACCTTC
CASSPDRAVYGYTF
>TRBV27|NA|NA|TRBJ1-2
TGTGCCAGCAGTCGCCAAGGGGGTAGGGGCTACACCTTC
CASSRQGGRGYTF
>TRBV12-3/TRBV12-4|NA|NA|TRBJ1-2
TGTGCCAGCACCCCCGGGGGTGGCTATGGCTACACCTTC
CASTPGGGYGYTF
>TRBV10-2|NA|NA|TRBJ2-1
TGCGCCAGCAGTGAGTCGAAGGGCGTAATGAGAGGGAATGAGCAGTTCTTC
CASSESKGVMRGNEQFF
>TRBV4-1|NA|NA|TRBJ1-5
TGCGCCAGCAGCCAAGACAGATATAGCAATCAGCCCCAGCATTTT
CASSQDRYSNQPQHF
>TRBV3-1/TRBV3-2|NA|NA|TRBJ1-4
TGTGCCAGCAGCCGTGCGGGGGCAACAACTAATGAAAAACTGTTTTTT
CASSRAGATTNEKLFF
>TRBV5-4|NA|NA|TRBJ1-2
TGTGCCAGCAGCTCCCCTTTCTATGGCTACACCTTC
CASSSPFYGYTF
>TRBV5-1|NA|NA|TRBJ1-2
TGCGCCAGCAGCTTGGAGACAGGAGCTAACTATGGCTACACCTTC
CASSLETGANYGYTF
>TRBV6-5|TRBD1|NA|TRBJ1-5
TGTGCCAGCTCCAGGGGGTATAGCAATCAGCCCCAGCATTTT
CASSRGYSNQPQHF